This T cell receptor beta chain derives from a study of shared clonotypes between healthy human individuals. Germline V lookup: CDR1 SGHDT, CDR2 YYEEEE. The CDR3 has 14 amino acids. With 4 bases clipped from V and 1 base from J, the junction kept 1 base outside the gene matches. The assay was immunoSEQ multiplex PCR, and TCRdb's table has in-frame clones only and misses some. The sample has about a million clones, more than 75% seen once. The donors, healthy adults who were HIV-negative, had experienced no recent acute infections or vaccinations. Researchers partitioned CD4+ cells into CD45RA+ naive and CD45RA-negative memory subsets.

Sequenced material: memory CD4+ T cells sorted from blood. Stated subset: CD45RA-negative fraction. The chain uses TRBV5-6 and TRBJ2-1; TRBD1 agrees at 8 bases. This TCR came from a man between 18 and 35 years old in good health. The CDR3 spells CASSRDRSYNEQFF. The CDR3, as DNA: TGTGCCAGCAGCCGGGACAGGTCCTACAATGAGCAGTTCTTC.